This paragraph covers one TCR beta chain sequence. This sample was included in a study of T cells in localized non-small cell lung cancer. This CDR3 contains 14 residues. Looked up from germline, CDR1 is LNHNV and CDR2 is YYDKDF (reference sequence). Trimming removed 0 bases from V and 6 bases from J, with 9 bases in between. Measured with immunoSEQ multiplex PCR; TCRdb has only the in-frame clones, and not every one. Of 55,000 to 80,000 clones in the sample, almost 85% were seen once. Sequencing was performed on peripheral blood, taken before any cancer treatment. The rearrangement links TRBV15 to TRBJ2-4; perhaps TRBD2 as D (6 bases). The clonotype comes from a female donor over 55 with stage I lung adenocarcinoma. CDR3 in amino acids: CATSRDRRGNIQYF. The DNA of the CDR3 is TGTGCCACCAGCAGAGATCGGCGGGGAAACATTCAGTACTTC.